Listed below are T cell receptor beta chains from one sample, sequenced in a study of blood T cells in healthy people across ages. TCRdb passed the 5' RACE reads through MiXCR, listing each CDR3 protein once. The table records some 1.6 million distinct CDR3 sequences, approximately 32% of them present only once. The sequencing sample was made of blood. These TCRs come from a woman aged 30 to 39 in good health. CDR3s include the opening cysteine and the closing phenylalanine or tryptophan. Fields, in order: V gene, D gene, CDR3 length, J gene, clone size, CDR3 DNA, CDR3 protein. A D gene is named only where the DNA matches it firmly. A clone size is listed for some rows: how often the clone was seen (once, few, many), or a class if it is expanded.

>TRBV7-9|-|15|TRBJ2-6|-
TGTGCCAGCAGCCGGGCGGCCTCTGGGGCCAACGTCCTGACTTTC
CASSRAASGANVLTF
>TRBV29-1|TRBD1|12|TRBJ1-4|few
TGCAGCGCCCTACAGGGGGGCGAAAAACTGTTTTTT
CSALQGGEKLFF
>TRBV28|-|13|TRBJ2-1|few
TGTGCCAGCACGAACGAGCTGGGGAATGAGCAGTTCTTC
CASTNELGNEQFF
>TRBV7-3|TRBD1|14|TRBJ1-1|-
TGTGCCAGCAGCCGGGACAGGGGGGACACTGAAGCTTTCTTT
CASSRDRGDTEAFF
>TRBV3-1|TRBD1|15|TRBJ2-5|-
TGTGCCAGCAGCCAAGTGACAGGGTCGGGTGAGACCCAGTACTTC
CASSQVTGSGETQYF
>TRBV29-1|TRBD2|15|TRBJ2-1|few
TGCAGCGTTGCGAGCGGGAGGGCCTTCTACAATGAGCAGTTCTTC
CSVASGRAFYNEQFF
>TRBV29-1|TRBD2|17|TRBJ2-3|-
TGCAGCGTTGAAGGCCTGACTAGCGGGGCTAGGTTTGGAACGCAGTATTTT
CSVEGLTSGARFGTQYF
>TRBV9|-|14|TRBJ2-7|many
TGTGCCAGCAGCGTGGGGGAGCACCCCGACGAGCAGTACTTC
CASSVGEHPDEQYF
>TRBV10-3|-|15|TRBJ1-1|-
TGTGCCATCAGTGATTCGGGTCTCGCGAACACTGAAGCTTTCTTT
CAISDSGLANTEAFF
>TRBV7-9|TRBD1|16|TRBJ1-4|-
TGTGCCAGCAGCCCTAGCATACAGGGGCCTAATGAAAAACTGTTTTTT
CASSPSIQGPNEKLFF
>TRBV2|-|15|TRBJ1-5|few
TGTGCCAGCAGTGACAGGGGAAAGGGGAATCAGCCCCAGCATTTT
CASSDRGKGNQPQHF
>TRBV21-1|-|17|TRBJ2-3|-
TGTGCCAGCAGCAAAGGTCCGGGACACCGACGTTCAGATACGCAGTATTTT
CASSKGPGHRRSDTQYF
>TRBV15|TRBD2|15|TRBJ2-7|-
TGTGCCACCAGCACGGGGAGGGGAGGACCCTACGAGCTGTACTTC
CATSTGRGGPYELYF
>TRBV9|TRBD2|18|TRBJ2-5|-
TGTGCCAGCAGCCCTATGGGGACTAGCGGGGGGCGAGGGGAGACCCAGTACTTC
CASSPMGTSGGRGETQYF
>TRBV6-6|-|14|TRBJ2-3|-
TGTGCCAGCAGTTACGGGCAGCACACAGATACGCAGTATTTT
CASSYGQHTDTQYF
>TRBV5-1|TRBD1|15|TRBJ1-5|-
TGCGCCAGCAGAATGGGACAGGGGGACAATCAGCCCCAGCATTTT
CASRMGQGDNQPQHF
>TRBV5-1|-|17|TRBJ2-7|few
TGCGCCAGCAGCTTGAACCCACCGGCGGGGAGCTCCTACGAGCAGTACTTC
CASSLNPPAGSSYEQYF
>TRBV12-3/TRBV12-4|TRBD1|14|TRBJ1-6|many
TGTGCCAGCAGCCGGGGACAGGGGAATTCACCCCTCCACTTT
CASSRGQGNSPLHF
>TRBV6-5|-|14|TRBJ2-2|many
TGTGCCAGCAGTTACGCCGGGGGCCACGGGGAGCTGTTTTTT
CASSYAGGHGELFF
>TRBV27|-|15|TRBJ2-7|-
TGTGCCAACAGTTTAAGGGGGGACGGCTTCTACGAGCAGTACTTC
CANSLRGDGFYEQYF
>TRBV2|-|11|TRBJ2-7|-
TGTGCCAGCAGCCCTGTTGACGAGCAGTACTTC
CASSPVDEQYF
>TRBV5-1|TRBD2|18|TRBJ2-1|-
TGCGCCAGCAGCTTGTTGTTGATTCGAGCGGGAGGCATAAATGAGCAGTTCTTC
CASSLLLIRAGGINEQFF
>TRBV9|TRBD2|15|TRBJ2-1|-
TGTGCCAGCAGCGCTAGCGGGGGCCGTGAGAATGAGCAGTTCTTC
CASSASGGRENEQFF
>TRBV6-1|-|16|TRBJ2-1|few
TGTGCCAGCAGGAAGGGAGGAGCGGTTCTATACAATGAGCAGTTCTTC
CASRKGGAVLYNEQFF
>TRBV20-1|-|13|TRBJ2-3|few
TGCAGTGCTAGAGATCCAACAGGGGATACGCAGTATTTT
CSARDPTGDTQYF
>TRBV7-2|TRBD2|19|TRBJ2-3|few
TGTGCCAGCAGCGTCGGACTAGCGGGAGTGGGATGGAAGACAGATACGCAGTATTTT
CASSVGLAGVGWKTDTQYF
>TRBV29-1|-|13|TRBJ1-2|few
TGCAGCGTTTCCGTAGGGGGGCTCGATGGCTACACCTTC
CSVSVGGLDGYTF
>TRBV12-3/TRBV12-4|-|15|TRBJ1-1|few
TGTGCCAGCAGATCCTACAGGGACATGAACACTGAAGCTTTCTTT
CASRSYRDMNTEAFF
>TRBV6-6|-|16|TRBJ2-2|-
TGTGCCAGCAGAAAAGACTCCCAGCAGCGGTCCGGGGAGCTGTTTTTT
CASRKDSQQRSGELFF
>TRBV28|TRBD2|20|TRBJ2-1|few
TGTGCCAGCAGAAACAGAGGTAGGACTAGCGGGCCTAGCTCCTACAATGAGCAGTTCTTC
CASRNRGRTSGPSSYNEQFF
>TRBV29-1|TRBD1|15|TRBJ1-2|-
TGCAGCGTTGTAGGGACAGGGGGCAGAAACTATGGCTACACCTTC
CSVVGTGGRNYGYTF
>TRBV7-2|-|16|TRBJ1-6|-
TGTGCCAGCAGCTTAAGGAATCCGGGGGGTAATTCACCCCTCCACTTT
CASSLRNPGGNSPLHF
>TRBV12-3/TRBV12-4|-|15|TRBJ2-3|few
TGTGCCAGCAGTTTAGGTACTCGGGGGCTCGGTACGCAGTATTTT
CASSLGTRGLGTQYF
>TRBV15|TRBD2|16|TRBJ2-1|-
TGTGCCACCAGCAGAGATCGTAGCGGGAGCTACAATGAGCAGTTCTTC
CATSRDRSGSYNEQFF
>TRBV7-9|TRBD1|15|TRBJ1-1|-
TGTGCCAGCAGGCCAAACAGGGGAGTGGTCACTGAAGCTTTCTTT
CASRPNRGVVTEAFF
>TRBV11-1|-|16|TRBJ2-1|-
TGTGCCGGCAGCAAACCTCAGCAGGTATCCGGCAATGAGCAGTTCTTC
CAGSKPQQVSGNEQFF
>TRBV7-9|-|15|TRBJ2-7|-
TGTGCCAGCAGCTTAGTCCCGTCCGCAGGGTACGAGCAGTACTTC
CASSLVPSAGYEQYF
>TRBV28|TRBD1|18|TRBJ2-7|-
TGTGCCAGCAGTTTCTGGACGGAACAGGGGGCGAACTCCTACGAGCAGTACTTC
CASSFWTEQGANSYEQYF
>TRBV6-1|TRBD2|15|TRBJ2-3|-
TGTGCCAGCAGTGAAGAGGCTAGCGGGGGGGATACGCAGTATTTT
CASSEEASGGDTQYF
>TRBV9|-|13|TRBJ1-5|-
TGTGCCAGCAGCGACGGGGCAAAGCAGCCCCAGCATTTT
CASSDGAKQPQHF
>TRBV6-2/TRBV6-3|TRBD2|16|TRBJ2-7|few
TGTGCCAGCAGCCGGACTAGCGGGAGGGTGTCCTACGAGCAGTACTTC
CASSRTSGRVSYEQYF
>TRBV20-1|TRBD2|15|TRBJ2-1|many
TGCAGTGCTAAGAAAGGGGCGGGGGGATACAATGAGCAGTTCTTC
CSAKKGAGGYNEQFF
>TRBV9|TRBD2|15|TRBJ2-3|-
TGTGCCAGCAGCGTCGGGGGGTTGCGCACAGATACGCAGTATTTT
CASSVGGLRTDTQYF
>TRBV5-1|TRBD2|15|TRBJ2-1|few
TGCGCCAGCAGAGGGACTAGCGGGATCTACAATGAGCAGTTCTTC
CASRGTSGIYNEQFF
>TRBV27|-|14|TRBJ2-7|few
TGTGCCAGCTGGGACCCAGGGGAAGACTACGAGCAGTACTTC
CASWDPGEDYEQYF
>TRBV21-1|-|17|TRBJ2-7|few
TGTGCCAGCAGCAAAGGAAAAGAAGGGACAGGGGCCCACGAGCAGTACTTC
CASSKGKEGTGAHEQYF
>TRBV9|TRBD1|15|TRBJ1-4|-
TGTGCCGGCAGCGAGGGGGACAGGGGCAATGAAAAACTGTTTTTT
CAGSEGDRGNEKLFF
>TRBV7-2|TRBD1|16|TRBJ1-2|once
TGTGCCAGCAGCGCCGGGACAGGGTCAGCTAACTATGGCTACACCTTC
CASSAGTGSANYGYTF
>TRBV9|TRBD1|14|TRBJ1-2|many
TGCGCCAGCTCAGTGGGACAGGGGGACTATGGCTACACCTTC
CASSVGQGDYGYTF
>TRBV6-6|-|13|TRBJ1-1|few
TGTGCCAGCAGTTACTCGCAGGGTAGTGAAGCTTTCTTT
CASSYSQGSEAFF
>TRBV5-1|-|15|TRBJ2-1|few
TGCGCCAGCAGCTTGTTATACTCAGCAGACAATGAGCAGTTCTTC
CASSLLYSADNEQFF
>TRBV20-1|-|14|TRBJ1-1|-
TGCAGTGCTACCTCTTTCAGTGGAAGGACTGAAGCTTTCTTT
CSATSFSGRTEAFF
>TRBV4-1|-|15|TRBJ2-7|-
TGCGCCAGCAGCCTGGTCGCCCGGGGGTCCTACGAGCAGTACTTC
CASSLVARGSYEQYF
>TRBV20-1|TRBD1|13|TRBJ2-7|few
TGCAGTGCCGCGGTTGGGACAGGGCCCGAGCAGTACTTC
CSAAVGTGPEQYF
>TRBV10-3|-|15|TRBJ1-2|many
TGTGCCATCAGTGGCGACGGACGGGCGCGCTATGGCTACACCTTC
CAISGDGRARYGYTF